Described below is a single TCR beta chain sequence and its context. Its antigen remains unknown. Using immunoSEQ multiplex PCR, the repertoire was profiled, and TCRdb retains in-frame clones only, with some absent. The sample yields about 2.4 million clones, more than 85% seen once. The sample comes from a study of shared clonotypes between healthy human individuals. Study outcomes and limitations: In the sorted subsets, rarefaction showed sequencing was incomplete despite large depth. Limited genetic and exposure-history diversity came from having few donors.

Germline V gives CDR1 SGHNT, CDR2 YYREEE (reference sequence). With 5 bases clipped from V and 2 bases from J, the junction kept 10 bases outside the gene matches. The CDR3 consists of 17 residues. The V gene is TRBV5-4, the J gene TRBJ1-3, with 10 bases aligning to TRBD1. The specimen sequenced was naive CD4+ T cells from PBMCs. Subset in this sample: CD45RA+ positively selected. The source is a man younger than 35 in good health. Some clones in this sample may be carry-over from other donors' samples. The CDR3: CASSPGTGALAGNTIYF. The DNA for the CDR3 is TGTGCCAGCAGTCCCGGGACAGGGGCGTTAGCTGGAAACACCATATATTTT.